The TCR beta chain under discussion was sequenced for a study of blood T cell repertoires in COVID-19. J gave up 3 bases and V 1 base, and 4 bases lay outside the gene matches. The CDR3 extends over 15 amino acids. Per germline, CDR1 SEHNR and CDR2 FQNEAQ (reference sequence). The repertoire was sequenced with immunoSEQ multiplex PCR; TCRdb's copy has only in-frame clones and lacks some. The sample has 150,000 to 200,000 clones, around 83% seen once. Sequences were obtained from peripheral blood. The V and J genes are TRBV7-9 and TRBJ2-5; TRBD1 matches 8 bases. The TCR was taken from a woman between 25 and 40 years old with active or convalescent COVID-19. This CDR3 is CASSLVQGAEETQYF. The CDR3 nucleotides read TGTGCCAGCAGCTTAGTCCAGGGGGCGGAAGAGACCCAGTACTTC.